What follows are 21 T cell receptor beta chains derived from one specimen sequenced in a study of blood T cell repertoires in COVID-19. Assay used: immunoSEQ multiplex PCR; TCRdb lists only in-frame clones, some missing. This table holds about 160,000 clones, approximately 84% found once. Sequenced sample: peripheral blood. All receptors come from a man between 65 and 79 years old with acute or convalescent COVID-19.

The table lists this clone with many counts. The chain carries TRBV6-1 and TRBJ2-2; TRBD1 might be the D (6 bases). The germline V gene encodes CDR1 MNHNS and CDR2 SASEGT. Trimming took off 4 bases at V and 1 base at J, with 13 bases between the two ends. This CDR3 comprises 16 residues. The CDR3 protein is CASSVGIGGNTGELFF. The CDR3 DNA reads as TGTGCCAGCAGTGTCGGGATAGGGGGGAACACCGGGGAGCTGTTTTTT.

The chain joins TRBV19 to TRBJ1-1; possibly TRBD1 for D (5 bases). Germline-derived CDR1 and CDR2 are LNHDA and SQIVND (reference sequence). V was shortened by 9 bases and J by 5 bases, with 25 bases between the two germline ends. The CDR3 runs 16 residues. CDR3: CASQSGEDTRRTEAFF. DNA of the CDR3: TGTGCCAGCCAGTCGGGGGAGGACACACGGAGGACTGAAGCTTTCTTT.

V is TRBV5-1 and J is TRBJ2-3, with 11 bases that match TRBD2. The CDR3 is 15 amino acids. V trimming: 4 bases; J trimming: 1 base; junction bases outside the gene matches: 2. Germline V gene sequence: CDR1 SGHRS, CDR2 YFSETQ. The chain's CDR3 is CASSISGGGTDTQYF. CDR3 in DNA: TGCGCCAGCAGCATTAGCGGGGGGGGCACAGATACGCAGTATTTT.

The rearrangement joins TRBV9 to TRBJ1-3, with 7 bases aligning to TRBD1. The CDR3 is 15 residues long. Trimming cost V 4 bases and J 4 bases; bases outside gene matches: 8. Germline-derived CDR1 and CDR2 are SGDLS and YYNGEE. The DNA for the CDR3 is TGTGCCAGCAGCCCGCACTCGGGACAGGGAAACACCATATATTTT. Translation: CASSPHSGQGNTIYF. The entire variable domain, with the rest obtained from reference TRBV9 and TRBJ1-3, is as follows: DSGVTQTPKHLITATGQRVTLRCSPRSGDLSVYWYQQSLDQGLQFLIQYYNGEERAKGNILERFSAQQFPDLHSELNLSSLELGDSALYFCASSPHSGQGNTIYFGEGSWLTVV.

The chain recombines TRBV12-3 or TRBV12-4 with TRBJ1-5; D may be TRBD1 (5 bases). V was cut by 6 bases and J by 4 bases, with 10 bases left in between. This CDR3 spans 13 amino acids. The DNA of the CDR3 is TGTGCCAGCAGCCAGGAGGGGAATCAGCCCCAGCATTTT. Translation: CASSQEGNQPQHF.

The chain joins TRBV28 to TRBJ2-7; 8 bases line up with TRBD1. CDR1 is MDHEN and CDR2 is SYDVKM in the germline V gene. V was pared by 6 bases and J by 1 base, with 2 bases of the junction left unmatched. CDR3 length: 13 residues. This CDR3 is CASRGTGSYEQYF. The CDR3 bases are TGTGCCAGCAGAGGGACAGGTTCCTACGAGCAGTACTTC.

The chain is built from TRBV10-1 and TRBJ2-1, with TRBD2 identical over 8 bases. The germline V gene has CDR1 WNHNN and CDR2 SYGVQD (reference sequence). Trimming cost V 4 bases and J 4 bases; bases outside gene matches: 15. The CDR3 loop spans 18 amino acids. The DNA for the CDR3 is TGCGCCAGCAGTGTGACTCAAACGGGAGGGAGAAGATACAATGAGCAGTTCTTC. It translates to CASSVTQTGGRRYNEQFF.

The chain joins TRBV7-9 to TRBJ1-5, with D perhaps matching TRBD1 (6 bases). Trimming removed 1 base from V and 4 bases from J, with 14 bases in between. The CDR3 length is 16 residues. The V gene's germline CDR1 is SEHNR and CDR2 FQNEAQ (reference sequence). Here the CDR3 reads CASSLGTGPSNQPQHF. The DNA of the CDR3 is TGTGCCAGCAGCTTAGGAACAGGGCCCTCAAATCAGCCCCAGCATTTT.

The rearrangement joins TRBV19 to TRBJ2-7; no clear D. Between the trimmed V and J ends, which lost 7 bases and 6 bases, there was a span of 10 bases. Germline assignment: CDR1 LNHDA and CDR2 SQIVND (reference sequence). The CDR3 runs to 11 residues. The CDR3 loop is CASTTSTEQYF. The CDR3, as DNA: TGTGCCAGTACCACCTCTACCGAGCAGTACTTC.

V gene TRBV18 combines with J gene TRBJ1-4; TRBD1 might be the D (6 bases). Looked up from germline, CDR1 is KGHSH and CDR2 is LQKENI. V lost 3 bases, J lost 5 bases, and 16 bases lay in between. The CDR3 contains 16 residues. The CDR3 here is CASSPADSQRNEKLFF. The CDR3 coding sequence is TGTGCCAGCTCACCCGCGGACAGCCAGAGGAATGAAAAACTGTTTTTT.

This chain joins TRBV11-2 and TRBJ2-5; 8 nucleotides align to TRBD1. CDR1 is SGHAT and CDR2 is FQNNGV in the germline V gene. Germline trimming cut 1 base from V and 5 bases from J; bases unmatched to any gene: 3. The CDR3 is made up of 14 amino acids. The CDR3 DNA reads TGTGCCAGCAGCTTAGGTACAGGGGGGGAGACCCAGTACTTC. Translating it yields CASSLGTGGETQYF.

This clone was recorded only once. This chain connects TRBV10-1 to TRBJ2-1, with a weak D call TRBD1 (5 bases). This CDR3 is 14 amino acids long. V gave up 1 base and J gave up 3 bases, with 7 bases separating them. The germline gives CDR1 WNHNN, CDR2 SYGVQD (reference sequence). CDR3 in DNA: TGCGCCAGCAGTGAGTGGCAGGGCTACAATGAGCAGTTCTTC. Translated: CASSEWQGYNEQFF.

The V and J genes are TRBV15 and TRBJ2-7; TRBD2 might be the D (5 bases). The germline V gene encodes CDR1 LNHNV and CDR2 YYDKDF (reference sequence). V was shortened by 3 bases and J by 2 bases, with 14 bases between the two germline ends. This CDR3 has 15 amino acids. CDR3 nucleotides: TGTGCCACCAGCAGCACCCCGGGGAGAACCTACGAGCAGTACTTC. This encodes CATSSTPGRTYEQYF.

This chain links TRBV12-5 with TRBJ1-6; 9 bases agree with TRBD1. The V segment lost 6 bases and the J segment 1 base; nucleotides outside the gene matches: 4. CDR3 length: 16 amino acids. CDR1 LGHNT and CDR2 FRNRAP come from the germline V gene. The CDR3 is CASGRTGESYNSPLHF. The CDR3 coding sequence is TGTGCTAGTGGCAGGACAGGGGAGTCCTATAATTCACCCCTCCACTTT.

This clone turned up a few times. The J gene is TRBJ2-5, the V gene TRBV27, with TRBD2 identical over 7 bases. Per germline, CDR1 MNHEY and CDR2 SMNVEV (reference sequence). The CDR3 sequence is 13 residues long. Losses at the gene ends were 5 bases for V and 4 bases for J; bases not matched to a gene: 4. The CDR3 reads CASSPSGVETQYF. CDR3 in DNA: TGTGCCAGCAGTCCCAGCGGGGTAGAGACCCAGTACTTC.

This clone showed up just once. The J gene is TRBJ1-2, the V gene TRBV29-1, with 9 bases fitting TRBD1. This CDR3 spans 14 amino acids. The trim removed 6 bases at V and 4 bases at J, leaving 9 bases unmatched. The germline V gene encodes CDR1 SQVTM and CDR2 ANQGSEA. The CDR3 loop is CSVNIRDRAYGYTF. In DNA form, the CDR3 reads TGCAGCGTCAATATTCGGGACAGGGCCTATGGCTACACCTTC.

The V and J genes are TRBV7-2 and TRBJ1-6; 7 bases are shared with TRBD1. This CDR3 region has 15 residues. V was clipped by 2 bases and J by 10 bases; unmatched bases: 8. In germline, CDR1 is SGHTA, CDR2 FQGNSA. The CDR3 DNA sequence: TGTGCCAGCAGCTTAAGGAGTAGGGGACAGTCACCCCTCCACTTT. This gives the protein CASSLRSRGQSPLHF.

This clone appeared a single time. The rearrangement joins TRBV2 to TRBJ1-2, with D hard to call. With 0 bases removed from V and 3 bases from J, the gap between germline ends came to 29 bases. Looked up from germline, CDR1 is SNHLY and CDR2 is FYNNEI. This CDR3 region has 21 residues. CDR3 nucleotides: TGTGCCAGCAGTGAAGCGCCGAGTTCGTTGGCCAATGTGCGGTTGGACTATGGCTACACCTTC. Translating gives CASSEAPSSLANVRLDYGYTF.

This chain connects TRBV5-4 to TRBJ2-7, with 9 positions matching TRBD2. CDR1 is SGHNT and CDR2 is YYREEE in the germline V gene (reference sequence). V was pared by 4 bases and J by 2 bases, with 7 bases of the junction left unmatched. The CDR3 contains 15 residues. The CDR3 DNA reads TGTGCCAGCAGCCCTGGAGTAGCGGGAGCCTACGAGCAGTACTTC. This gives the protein CASSPGVAGAYEQYF.

The CDR3 coding sequence is TGCGCCAGCAGTCTAAGCCCCGGACAGGGGGGGGATACGCAGTATTTT. Translated, it gives CASSLSPGQGGDTQYF. The chain employs TRBV4-1 and TRBJ2-3, with 10 bases fitting TRBD1. Germline loops: CDR1 MGHRA, CDR2 YSYEKL. Losses at the gene ends were 6 bases for V and 6 bases for J; bases not matched to a gene: 12. The CDR3 extends over 16 amino acids.

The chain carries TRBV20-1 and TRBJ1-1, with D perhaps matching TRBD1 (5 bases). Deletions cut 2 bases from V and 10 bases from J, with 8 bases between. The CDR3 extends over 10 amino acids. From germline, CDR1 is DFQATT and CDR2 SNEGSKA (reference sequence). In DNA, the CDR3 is TGCAGTGCTAGAAGGACATCAGCTTTCTTT. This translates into CSARRTSAFF.